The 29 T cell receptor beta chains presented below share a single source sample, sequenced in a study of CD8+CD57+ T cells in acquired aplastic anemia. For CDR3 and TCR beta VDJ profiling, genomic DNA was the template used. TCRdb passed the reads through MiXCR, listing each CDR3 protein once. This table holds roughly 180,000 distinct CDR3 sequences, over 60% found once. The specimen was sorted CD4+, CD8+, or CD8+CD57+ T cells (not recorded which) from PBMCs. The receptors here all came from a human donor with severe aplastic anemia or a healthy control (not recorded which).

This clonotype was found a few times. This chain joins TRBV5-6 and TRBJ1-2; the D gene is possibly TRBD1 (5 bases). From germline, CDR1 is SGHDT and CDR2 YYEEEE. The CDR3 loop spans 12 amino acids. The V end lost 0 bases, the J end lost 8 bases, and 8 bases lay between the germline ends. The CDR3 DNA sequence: TGTGCCAGCAGCTTGGTGAGGGACGGCTACACCTTC. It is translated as CASSLVRDGYTF.

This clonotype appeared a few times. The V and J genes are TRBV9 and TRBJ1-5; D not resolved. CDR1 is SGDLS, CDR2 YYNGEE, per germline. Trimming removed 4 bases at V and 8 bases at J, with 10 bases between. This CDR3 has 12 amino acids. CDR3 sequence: CASSSPREPQHF. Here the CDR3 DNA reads TGTGCCAGCAGCTCCCCGAGGGAGCCCCAGCATTTT. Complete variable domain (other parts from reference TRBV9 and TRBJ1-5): DSGVTQTPKHLITATGQRVTLRCSPRSGDLSVYWYQQSLDQGLQFLIQYYNGEERAKGNILERFSAQQFPDLHSELNLSSLELGDSALYFCASSSPREPQHFGDGTRLSIL.

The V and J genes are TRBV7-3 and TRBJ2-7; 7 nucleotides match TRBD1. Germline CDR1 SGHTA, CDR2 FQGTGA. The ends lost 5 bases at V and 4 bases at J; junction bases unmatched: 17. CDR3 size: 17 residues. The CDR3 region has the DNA TGTGCCAGCAGCCCTCAGAGATCCGGGACAGAGTCATACGAGCAGTACTTC. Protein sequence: CASSPQRSGTESYEQYF.

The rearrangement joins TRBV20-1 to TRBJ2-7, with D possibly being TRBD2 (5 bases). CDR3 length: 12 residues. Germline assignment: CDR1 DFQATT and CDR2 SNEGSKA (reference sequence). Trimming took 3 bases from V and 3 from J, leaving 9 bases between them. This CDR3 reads CSARDGIYEQYF. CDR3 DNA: TGCAGTGCTAGGGACGGGATCTACGAGCAGTACTTC.

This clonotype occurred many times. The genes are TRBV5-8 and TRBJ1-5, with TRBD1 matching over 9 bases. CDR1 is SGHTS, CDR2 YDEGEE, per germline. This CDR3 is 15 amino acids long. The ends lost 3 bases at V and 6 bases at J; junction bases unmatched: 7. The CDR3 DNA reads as TGTGCCAGCAGCTGGCCGGGACAGGGCGGTCAGCCCCAGCATTTT. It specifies CASSWPGQGGQPQHF.

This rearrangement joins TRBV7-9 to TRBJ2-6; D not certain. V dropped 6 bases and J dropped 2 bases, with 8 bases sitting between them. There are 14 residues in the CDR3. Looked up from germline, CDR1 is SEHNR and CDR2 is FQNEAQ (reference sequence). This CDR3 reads CASSFQAGANVLTF. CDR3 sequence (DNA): TGTGCCAGCAGTTTCCAGGCTGGGGCCAACGTCCTGACTTTC.

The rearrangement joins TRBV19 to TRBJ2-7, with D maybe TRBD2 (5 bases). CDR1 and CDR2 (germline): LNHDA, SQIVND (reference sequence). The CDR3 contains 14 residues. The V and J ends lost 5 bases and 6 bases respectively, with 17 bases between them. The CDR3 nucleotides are TGTGCCAGTAGTTCTGTGGAGTCGAGGGTCGAGCAGTACTTC. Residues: CASSSVESRVEQYF. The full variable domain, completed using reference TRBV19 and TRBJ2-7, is DGGITQSPKYLFRKEGQNVTLSCEQNLNHDAMYWYRQDPGQGLRLIYYSQIVNDFQKGDIAEGYSVSREKKESFPLTVTSAQKNPTAFYLCASSSVESRVEQYFGPGTRLTVT.

CDR3 amino acids: CASSLALSGGIHNEQFF. Written as DNA, the CDR3 is TGTGCCAGCAGCTTAGCGCTTAGCGGGGGGATCCACAATGAGCAGTTCTTC. V usage is TRBV7-9 and J usage is TRBJ2-1, with TRBD2 matching 10 bases. Germline assignment: CDR1 SEHNR and CDR2 FQNEAQ (reference sequence). The V segment lost 0 bases and the J segment 5 bases; nucleotides outside the gene matches: 7. This CDR3 contains 17 residues.

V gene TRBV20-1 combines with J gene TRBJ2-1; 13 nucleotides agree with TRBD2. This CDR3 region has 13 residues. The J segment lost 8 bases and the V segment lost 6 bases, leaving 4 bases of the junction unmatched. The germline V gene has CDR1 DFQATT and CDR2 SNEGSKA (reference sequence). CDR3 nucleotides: TGCAGTGCGTGGACTAGCGGGAGCTATGAGCAGTTCTTC. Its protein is CSAWTSGSYEQFF.

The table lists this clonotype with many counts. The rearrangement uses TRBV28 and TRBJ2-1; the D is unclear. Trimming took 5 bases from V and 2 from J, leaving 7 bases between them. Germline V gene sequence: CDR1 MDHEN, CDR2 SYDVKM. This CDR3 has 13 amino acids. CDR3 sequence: CASSTFTYNEQFF. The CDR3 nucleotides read TGTGCCAGCAGTACCTTTACCTACAATGAGCAGTTCTTC.

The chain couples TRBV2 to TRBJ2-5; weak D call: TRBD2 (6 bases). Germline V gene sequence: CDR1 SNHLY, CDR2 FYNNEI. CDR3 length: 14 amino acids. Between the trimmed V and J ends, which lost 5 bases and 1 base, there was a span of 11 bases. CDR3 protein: CASSRTTSQETQYF. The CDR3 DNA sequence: TGTGCCAGCAGTCGAACGACTAGCCAAGAGACCCAGTACTTC.

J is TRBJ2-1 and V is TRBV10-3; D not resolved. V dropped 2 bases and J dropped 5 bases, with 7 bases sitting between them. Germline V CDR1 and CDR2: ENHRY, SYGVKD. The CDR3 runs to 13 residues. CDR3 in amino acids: CAISEPENNEQFF. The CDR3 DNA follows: TGTGCCATCAGTGAGCCCGAGAACAATGAGCAGTTCTTC.

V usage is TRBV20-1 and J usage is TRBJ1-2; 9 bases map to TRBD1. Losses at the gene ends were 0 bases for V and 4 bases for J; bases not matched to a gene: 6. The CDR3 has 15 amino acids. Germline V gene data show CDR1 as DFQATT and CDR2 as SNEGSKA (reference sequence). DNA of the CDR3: TGCAGTGCTAGAGATCCCTTGACAGGGGGCTATGGCTACACCTTC. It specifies CSARDPLTGGYGYTF.

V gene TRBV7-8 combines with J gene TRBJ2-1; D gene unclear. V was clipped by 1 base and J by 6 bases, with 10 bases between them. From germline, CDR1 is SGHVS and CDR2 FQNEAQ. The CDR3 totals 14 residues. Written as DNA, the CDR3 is TGTGCCAGCAGCTTAGAGTCGACACTCAATGAGCAGTTCTTC. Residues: CASSLESTLNEQFF.

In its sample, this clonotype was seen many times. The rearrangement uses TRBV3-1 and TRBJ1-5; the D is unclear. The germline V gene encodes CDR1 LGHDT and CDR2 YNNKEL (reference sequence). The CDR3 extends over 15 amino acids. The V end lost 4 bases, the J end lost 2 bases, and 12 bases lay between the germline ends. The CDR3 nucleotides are TGTGCCAGCAGCCCTGCCGCGGTGGGCAATCAGCCCCAGCATTTT. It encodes CASSPAAVGNQPQHF.

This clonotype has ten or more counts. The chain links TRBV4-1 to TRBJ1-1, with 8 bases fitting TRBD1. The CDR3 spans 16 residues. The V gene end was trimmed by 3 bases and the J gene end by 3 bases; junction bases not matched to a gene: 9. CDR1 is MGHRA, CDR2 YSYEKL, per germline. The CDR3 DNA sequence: TGCGCCAGCAGCCACCTCAGGGGGCAGGGGGACACTGAAGCTTTCTTT. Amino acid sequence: CASSHLRGQGDTEAFF.

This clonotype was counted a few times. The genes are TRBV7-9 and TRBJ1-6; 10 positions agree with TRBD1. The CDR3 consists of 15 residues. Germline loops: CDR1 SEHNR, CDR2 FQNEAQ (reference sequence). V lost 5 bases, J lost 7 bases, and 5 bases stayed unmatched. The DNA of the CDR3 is TGTGCCAGCAGCCCTCGGGACAGGGGAAATTCACCCCTCCACTTT. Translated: CASSPRDRGNSPLHF.

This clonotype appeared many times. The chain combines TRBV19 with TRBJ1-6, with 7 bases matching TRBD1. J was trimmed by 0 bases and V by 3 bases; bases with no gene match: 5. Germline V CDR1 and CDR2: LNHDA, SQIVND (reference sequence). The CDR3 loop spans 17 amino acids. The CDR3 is CASSIGTDSSYNSPLHF. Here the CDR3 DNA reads TGTGCCAGTAGTATCGGGACAGATAGCTCCTATAATTCACCCCTCCACTTT.

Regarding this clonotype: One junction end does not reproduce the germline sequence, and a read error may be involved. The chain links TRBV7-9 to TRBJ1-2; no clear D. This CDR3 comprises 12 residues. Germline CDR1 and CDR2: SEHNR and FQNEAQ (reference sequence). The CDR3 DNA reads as TGTGCCAGCAGCTTAGCTACTTCTTATATTCCCTTC. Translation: CASSLATSYIPF.

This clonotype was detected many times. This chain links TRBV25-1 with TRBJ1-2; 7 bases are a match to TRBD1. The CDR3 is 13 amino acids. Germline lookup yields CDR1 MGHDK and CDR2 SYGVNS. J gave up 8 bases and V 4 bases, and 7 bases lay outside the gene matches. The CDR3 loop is CASSVSLGQGYTF. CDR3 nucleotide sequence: TGTGCCAGCAGTGTATCCCTGGGACAGGGCTACACCTTC.

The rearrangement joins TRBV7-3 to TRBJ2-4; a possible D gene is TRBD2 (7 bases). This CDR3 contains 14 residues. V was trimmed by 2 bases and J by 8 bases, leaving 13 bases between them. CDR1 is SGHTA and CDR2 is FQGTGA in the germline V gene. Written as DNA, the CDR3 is TGTGCCAGCAGCTTAGGGGGGGCAAGTGACATTCAGTACTTC. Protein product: CASSLGGASDIQYF.

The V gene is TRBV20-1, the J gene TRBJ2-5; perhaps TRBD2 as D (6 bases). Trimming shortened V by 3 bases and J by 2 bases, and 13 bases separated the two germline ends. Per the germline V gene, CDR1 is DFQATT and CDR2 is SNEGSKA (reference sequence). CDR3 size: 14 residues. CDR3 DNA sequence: TGCAGTGCTAGCGGCGGGGCTACTCAAGAGACCCAGTACTTC. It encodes CSASGGATQETQYF.

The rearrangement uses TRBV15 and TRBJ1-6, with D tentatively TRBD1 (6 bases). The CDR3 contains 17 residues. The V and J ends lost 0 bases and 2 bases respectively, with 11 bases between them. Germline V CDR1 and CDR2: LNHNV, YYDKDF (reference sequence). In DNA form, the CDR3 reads TGTGCCACCAGCAGAGATCAGGGGAGCGCCTATAATTCACCCCTCCACTTT. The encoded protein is CATSRDQGSAYNSPLHF.

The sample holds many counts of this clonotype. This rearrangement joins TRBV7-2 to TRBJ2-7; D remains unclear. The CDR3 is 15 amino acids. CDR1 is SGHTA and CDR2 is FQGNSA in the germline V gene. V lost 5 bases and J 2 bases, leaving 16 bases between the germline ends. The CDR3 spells CASSPLVGRTYEQYF. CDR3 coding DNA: TGTGCCAGCAGCCCACTCGTAGGACGGACCTACGAGCAGTACTTC. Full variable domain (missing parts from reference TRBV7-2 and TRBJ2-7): GAGVSQSPSNKVTEKGKDVELRCDPISGHTALYWYRQSLGQGLEFLIYFQGNSAPDKSGLPSDRFSAERTGGSVSTLTIQRTQQEDSAVYLCASSPLVGRTYEQYFGPGTRLTVT.

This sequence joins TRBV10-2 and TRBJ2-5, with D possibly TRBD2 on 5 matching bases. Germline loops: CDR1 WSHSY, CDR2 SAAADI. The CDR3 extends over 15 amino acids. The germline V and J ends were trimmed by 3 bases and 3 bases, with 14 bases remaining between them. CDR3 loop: CASSDSRRLEETQYF. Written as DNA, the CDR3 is TGCGCCAGCAGTGATTCCAGGAGGCTCGAAGAGACCCAGTACTTC.

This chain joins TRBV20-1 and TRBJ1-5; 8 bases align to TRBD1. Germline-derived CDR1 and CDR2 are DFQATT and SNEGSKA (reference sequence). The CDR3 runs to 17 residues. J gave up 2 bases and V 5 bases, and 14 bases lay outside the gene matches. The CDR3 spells CSAPRIDATGGNQPQHF. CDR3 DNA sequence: TGCAGTGCTCCCCGGATAGACGCGACAGGGGGCAATCAGCCCCAGCATTTT.

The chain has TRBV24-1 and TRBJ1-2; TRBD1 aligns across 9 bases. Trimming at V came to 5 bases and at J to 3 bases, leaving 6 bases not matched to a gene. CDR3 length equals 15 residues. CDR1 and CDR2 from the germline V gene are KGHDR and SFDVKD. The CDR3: CATSGETGGDYGYTF. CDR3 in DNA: TGTGCCACCAGTGGAGAGACAGGGGGGGACTATGGCTACACCTTC.

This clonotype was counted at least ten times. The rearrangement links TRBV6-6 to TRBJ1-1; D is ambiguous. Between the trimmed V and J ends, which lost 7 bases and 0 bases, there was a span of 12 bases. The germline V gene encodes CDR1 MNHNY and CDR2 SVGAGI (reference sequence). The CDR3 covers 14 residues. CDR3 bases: TGTGCCAGCACCCCAGGACTTCTGAACACTGAAGCTTTCTTT. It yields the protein CASTPGLLNTEAFF.

The CDR3 DNA reads as TGTGCCAGCAGCTTAGGGGAAACTTCACCCCTCCACTTT. Translation: CASSLGETSPLHF. The chain carries TRBV7-9 and TRBJ1-6; D gene ambiguous. V lost 1 base and J 9 bases, leaving 7 bases between the germline ends. The CDR3 has 13 amino acids. Looked up from germline, CDR1 is SEHNR and CDR2 is FQNEAQ (reference sequence).